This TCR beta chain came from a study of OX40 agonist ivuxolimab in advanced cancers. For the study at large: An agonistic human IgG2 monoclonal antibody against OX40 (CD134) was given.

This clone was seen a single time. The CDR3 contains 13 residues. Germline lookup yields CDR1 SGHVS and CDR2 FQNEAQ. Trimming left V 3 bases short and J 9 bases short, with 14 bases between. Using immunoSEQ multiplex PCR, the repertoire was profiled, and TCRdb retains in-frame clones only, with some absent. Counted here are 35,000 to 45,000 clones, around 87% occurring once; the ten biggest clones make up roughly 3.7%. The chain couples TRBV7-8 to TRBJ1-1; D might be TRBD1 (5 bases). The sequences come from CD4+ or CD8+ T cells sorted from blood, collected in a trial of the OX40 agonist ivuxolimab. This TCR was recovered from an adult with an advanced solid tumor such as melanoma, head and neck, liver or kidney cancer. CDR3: CASSFGGRAKAFF. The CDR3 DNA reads TGTGCCAGCAGCTTTGGGGGGAGAGCTAAAGCTTTCTTT.